This T cell receptor beta chain was recorded in a study of cytomegalovirus exposure and HLA in healthy donors. Across the study: A prior analysis found about 110 million unique TCR beta sequences from approximately 190 million T cells. General study findings and limits: An observed cluster of highly shared sequence variants was recorded as a likely sequencing artifact.

All donors participated as healthy donors of bone marrow. Researchers ran the PCR with 60 Vbeta and 13 Jbeta primers. Clones were sequenced by immunoSEQ multiplex PCR, and TCRdb holds only the in-frame ones, with some missing. The table has some 140,000 clones, less than 80% seen once. The CDR3 has 16 residues. Germline V gene lookup returns CDR1 SGHRS and CDR2 YFSETQ. Germline trimming cut 3 bases from V and 4 bases from J; bases unmatched to any gene: 9. A remark on this clone: Its target is not known.

The specimen sequenced was PBMCs. V is TRBV5-1 and J is TRBJ2-1; 8 bases are shared with TRBD1. The receptor was derived from a man aged 50-60 years in good health and CMV-seropositive. DNA of the CDR3: TGCGCCAGCAGCTCGTACAGGGGGAACATTTACAATGAGCAGTTCTTC. Translated, it gives CASSSYRGNIYNEQFF.